The 20 T cell receptor beta chains listed next were all sequenced from one sample in a study of blood T cell repertoires in COVID-19. The table came from immunoSEQ multiplex PCR; TCRdb's copy has only in-frame clones and leaves some out. In the table there are more than 100,000 clones, about 81% of which are singletons. Sequencing was done on a sample of peripheral blood. Receptors were obtained from a woman older than 75 with acute or convalescent COVID-19.

This chain connects TRBV12-3 or TRBV12-4 to TRBJ1-5; D may be TRBD1 (6 bases). Between the trimmed V and J ends, which lost 2 bases and 4 bases, there was a span of 6 bases. The CDR3 spans 13 residues. Written as DNA, the CDR3 is TGTGCCAGCAGTTTACAGGGGAATCAGCCCCAGCATTTT. It translates to CASSLQGNQPQHF.

The chain couples TRBV15 to TRBJ2-1; 11 bases agree with TRBD2. V was clipped by 4 bases and J by 3 bases; unmatched bases: 5. Per the germline V gene, CDR1 is LNHNV and CDR2 is YYDKDF (reference sequence). The CDR3 is 16 amino acids. CDR3 in amino acids: CATSTLAGGHYNEQFF. The CDR3 DNA reads TGTGCCACCAGCACCCTAGCGGGAGGCCACTACAATGAGCAGTTCTTC.

The rearrangement links TRBV18 to TRBJ1-3; perhaps TRBD1 as D (5 bases). V was trimmed by 3 bases and J by 0 bases, leaving 15 bases between them. The CDR3 consists of 17 residues. Germline V CDR1 and CDR2: KGHSH, LQKENI. The CDR3 region is CASSPDVGGISGNTIYF. The CDR3 bases are TGTGCCAGCTCACCCGATGTTGGGGGGATCTCTGGAAACACCATATATTTT. The full variable domain, rest sourced from reference TRBV18 and TRBJ1-3, is NAGVMQNPRHLVRRRGQEARLRCSPMKGHSHVYWYRQLPEEGLKFMVYLQKENIIDESGMPKERFSAEFPKEGPSILRIQQVVRGDSAAYFCASSPDVGGISGNTIYFGEGSWLTVV.

The chain employs TRBV7-2 and TRBJ2-7, with TRBD2 matching over 9 bases. V lost 6 bases, J lost 2 bases, and 5 bases stayed unmatched. The CDR3 extends over 14 amino acids. Germline CDR1 and CDR2: SGHTA and FQGNSA. The CDR3 DNA is TGTGCCAGCAGAGAAGCGGGGGGAACCTACGAGCAGTACTTC. Amino acid sequence: CASREAGGTYEQYF. Full variable domain (rest looked up from reference TRBV7-2 and TRBJ2-7): GAGVSQSPSNKVTEKGKDVELRCDPISGHTALYWYRQSLGQGLEFLIYFQGNSAPDKSGLPSDRFSAERTGGSVSTLTIQRTQQEDSAVYLCASREAGGTYEQYFGPGTRLTVT.

This clone was seen a few times. The chain carries TRBV4-3 and TRBJ2-1, with D possibly being TRBD1 (6 bases). Trimming pared 3 bases from V and 5 bases from J, leaving 11 bases between. Germline V gives CDR1 LGHNA, CDR2 YSLEER. The CDR3 has 14 residues. DNA for the CDR3: TGCGCCAGCAGCCAGGACCGGGACAACAATGAGCAGTTCTTC. Translating gives CASSQDRDNNEQFF.

The rearrangement links TRBV5-6 to TRBJ2-1, with D possibly being TRBD2 (5 bases). Looked up from germline, CDR1 is SGHDT and CDR2 is YYEEEE. The CDR3 sequence is 15 residues long. V was cut by 4 bases and J by 4 bases, with 15 bases left in between. CDR3 nucleotide sequence: TGTGCCAGCAGCCTCTGGCGGGTGGAATACAATGAGCAGTTCTTC. Amino acids: CASSLWRVEYNEQFF. The variable domain in full, with the rest retrieved from reference TRBV5-6 and TRBJ2-1, is DAGVTQSPTHLIKTRGQQVTLRCSPKSGHDTVSWYQQALGQGPQFIFQYYEEEERQRGNFPDRFSGHQFPNYSSELNVNALLLGDSALYLCASSLWRVEYNEQFFGPGTRLTVL.

The CDR3 DNA reads TGTGCCAGCAGCTCGCGGGGGCGGTCCTACAATGAGCAGTTCTTC. Its protein product is CASSSRGRSYNEQFF. The V call is TRBV13, the J call TRBJ2-1; D might be TRBD2 (7 bases). The CDR3 consists of 15 residues. V was shortened by 4 bases and J by 1 base, with 11 bases between the two germline ends. CDR1 and CDR2 from the germline V gene are PRHDT and FYEKMQ (reference sequence).

The gene calls are TRBV5-4 and TRBJ1-6, with 10 nucleotides matching TRBD1. The germline gives CDR1 SGHNT, CDR2 YYREEE (reference sequence). The CDR3 runs to 16 residues. Germline trimming cut 4 bases from V and 5 bases from J; bases unmatched to any gene: 6. CDR3 nucleotides: TGTGCCAGCAGCCCCGGGACAGGGGAGGATAATTCACCCCTCCACTTT. It specifies CASSPGTGEDNSPLHF. The full variable domain, rest sourced from reference TRBV5-4 and TRBJ1-6, is ETGVTQSPTHLIKTRGQQVTLRCSSQSGHNTVSWYQQALGQGPQFIFQYYREEENGRGNFPPRFSGLQFPNYSSELNVNALELDDSALYLCASSPGTGEDNSPLHFGNGTRLTVT.

The genes are TRBV14 and TRBJ1-1, with D perhaps TRBD1 (5 bases). The CDR3 spans 14 residues. The germline CDR1 and CDR2 sequences are SGHDN and FVKESK. The V end lost 8 bases, the J end lost 3 bases, and 16 bases lay between the germline ends. The CDR3 loop is CASAPPGGDTEAFF. The CDR3 nucleotides read TGTGCCAGCGCACCTCCGGGGGGGGACACTGAAGCTTTCTTT.

This chain joins TRBV18 and TRBJ1-4; TRBD1 agrees at 9 bases. The germline CDR1 and CDR2 sequences are KGHSH and LQKENI. Unmatched junction bases numbered 8, after V lost 4 bases and J lost 2 bases. This CDR3 spans 17 amino acids. CDR3 loop: CASSRDRDVSTNEKLFF. Written as DNA, the CDR3 is TGTGCCAGCTCACGGGACAGGGACGTTTCGACTAATGAAAAACTGTTTTTT.

This clone was counted a single time. V usage is TRBV13 and J usage is TRBJ2-4; D is perhaps TRBD2 (5 bases). Germline CDR1 is PRHDT and CDR2 is FYEKMQ (reference sequence). V was pared by 0 bases and J by 3 bases, with 12 bases between. The CDR3 covers 16 residues. The CDR3 here is CASSLGREYVKNIQYF. In DNA, the CDR3 is TGTGCCAGCAGCTTAGGTAGGGAGTACGTCAAAAACATTCAGTACTTC.

The V and J genes are TRBV9 and TRBJ2-2, with 7 bases identical to TRBD1. The CDR3 is 16 residues long. Trimming at V came to 5 bases and at J to 0 bases, leaving 7 bases not matched to a gene. The germline gives CDR1 SGDLS, CDR2 YYNGEE. The CDR3 protein is CASRAPGTANTGELFF. The DNA for the CDR3 is TGTGCCAGCAGAGCCCCCGGGACAGCGAACACCGGGGAGCTGTTTTTT.

The CDR3 protein is CASSPPGQRSGELFF. DNA of the CDR3: TGTGCCAGCTCACCACCGGGACAGAGATCCGGGGAGCTGTTTTTT. The rearrangement links TRBV18 to TRBJ2-2, with TRBD1 identical over 7 bases. This CDR3 comprises 15 residues. In germline, CDR1 is KGHSH, CDR2 LQKENI. Trimming took 0 bases from V and 6 from J; bases not matched to a gene: 4.

This clone was detected only a few times. The V and J genes are TRBV7-2 and TRBJ1-6; TRBD1 matches at 9 bases. Germline V gene sequence: CDR1 SGHTA, CDR2 FQGNSA. V trimming: 6 bases; J trimming: 8 bases; junction bases outside the gene matches: 5. The CDR3 is made up of 14 amino acids. The CDR3 nucleotides are TGTGCCAGCAGTCTGGGACAGGGCTATTCACCCCTCCACTTT. This sequence encodes CASSLGQGYSPLHF. Supplemented by reference TRBV7-2 and TRBJ1-6, the full variable domain reads GAGVSQSPSNKVTEKGKDVELRCDPISGHTALYWYRQSLGQGLEFLIYFQGNSAPDKSGLPSDRFSAERTGGSVSTLTIQRTQQEDSAVYLCASSLGQGYSPLHFGNGTRLTVT.

This clone has only a few counts. The CDR3 DNA sequence: TGCGCCAGCAGTGATAGACGGACTAGCGGCACAGATACGCAGTATTTT. This gives the protein CASSDRRTSGTDTQYF. The chain uses TRBV10-1 and TRBJ2-3; 9 bases align to TRBD2. V shed 3 bases, J shed 1 base, and the junction held 5 bases outside the gene matches. CDR1 is WNHNN, CDR2 SYGVQD, per germline (reference sequence). This CDR3 contains 16 residues.

The rearrangement links TRBV7-2 to TRBJ2-5; 8 bases align to TRBD2. This CDR3 is 14 amino acids long. Germline V gene sequence: CDR1 SGHTA, CDR2 FQGNSA. V trimming: 5 bases; J trimming: 4 bases; junction bases outside the gene matches: 6. The CDR3 spells CASSASAGGETQYF. The CDR3 region has the DNA TGTGCCAGCAGCGCGAGCGCGGGAGGAGAGACCCAGTACTTC.

This rearrangement joins TRBV3-1 (or the pseudogene TRBV3-2) to TRBJ2-7; 13 bases line up with TRBD2. With 0 bases clipped from V and 4 bases from J, the junction kept 3 bases outside the gene matches. Germline-derived CDR1 and CDR2 are LGHDT and YNNKEL (reference sequence). The CDR3 sequence is 16 residues long. CDR3: CASSQEGLAGLYEQYF. The CDR3 DNA reads TGTGCCAGCAGCCAAGAGGGACTAGCGGGACTATACGAGCAGTACTTC.

The genes are TRBV19 and TRBJ2-7, with D tentatively TRBD2 (5 bases). The ends were cut back, 4 bases at V and 4 bases at J, with 23 bases in the middle. The CDR3 totals 17 residues. Per germline, CDR1 LNHDA and CDR2 SQIVND (reference sequence). The CDR3 coding sequence is TGTGCCAGTAGTACCCACCGGGGAGAGCAGAGGCCGTACGAGCAGTACTTC. It specifies CASSTHRGEQRPYEQYF.

The chain couples TRBV27 to TRBJ1-6; 7 bases fit TRBD1. This CDR3 has 13 amino acids. Germline CDR1 and CDR2: MNHEY and SMNVEV (reference sequence). V lost 3 bases and J lost 8; bases outside the gene matches: 1. The CDR3 region has the DNA TGTGCCAGCAGTTTTGGACAGGATTCACCCCTCCACTTT. Translated: CASSFGQDSPLHF.

The chain has TRBV19 and TRBJ1-5; possible D gene TRBD1, 5 bases. Germline V CDR1 and CDR2: LNHDA, SQIVND (reference sequence). Deletions cut 6 bases from V and 11 bases from J, with 14 bases between. CDR3 length: 12 amino acids. Written as DNA, the CDR3 is TGTGCCAGTAGGGGGGGGAGCGGGGCCCAGCATTTT. Protein: CASRGGSGAQHF.